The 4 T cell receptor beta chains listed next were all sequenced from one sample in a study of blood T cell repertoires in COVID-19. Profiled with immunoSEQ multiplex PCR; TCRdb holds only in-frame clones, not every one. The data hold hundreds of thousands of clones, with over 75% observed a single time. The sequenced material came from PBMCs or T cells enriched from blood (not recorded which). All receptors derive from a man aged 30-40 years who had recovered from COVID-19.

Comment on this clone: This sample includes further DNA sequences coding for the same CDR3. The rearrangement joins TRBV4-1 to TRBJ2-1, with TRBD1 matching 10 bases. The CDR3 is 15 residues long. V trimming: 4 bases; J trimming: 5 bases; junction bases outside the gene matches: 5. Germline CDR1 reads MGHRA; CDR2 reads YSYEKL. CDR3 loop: CASSPGQGPNNEQFF. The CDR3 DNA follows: TGCGCCAGCAGCCCGGGACAGGGGCCCAACAATGAGCAGTTCTTC.

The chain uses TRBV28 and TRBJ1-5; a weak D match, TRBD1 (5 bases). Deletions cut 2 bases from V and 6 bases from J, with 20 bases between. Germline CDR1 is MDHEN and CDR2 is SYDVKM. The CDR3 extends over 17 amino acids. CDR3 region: CASSLSLGQFVVQPQHF. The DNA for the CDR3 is TGTGCCAGCAGTTTAAGTCTGGGGCAGTTCGTTGTTCAGCCCCAGCATTTT. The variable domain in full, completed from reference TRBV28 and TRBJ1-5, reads DVKVTQSSRYLVKRTGEKVFLECVQDMDHENMFWYRQDPGLGLRLIYFSYDVKMKEKGDIPEGYSVSREKKERFSLILESASTNQTSMYLCASSLSLGQFVVQPQHFGDGTRLSIL.

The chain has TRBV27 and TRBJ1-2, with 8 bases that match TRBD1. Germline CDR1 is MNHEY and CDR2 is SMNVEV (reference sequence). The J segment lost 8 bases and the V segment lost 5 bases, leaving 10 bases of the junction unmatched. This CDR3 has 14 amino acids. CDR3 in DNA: TGTGCCAGCAGTCCCTTCGGACAGGGTGGAGGCTACACCTTC. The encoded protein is CASSPFGQGGGYTF.

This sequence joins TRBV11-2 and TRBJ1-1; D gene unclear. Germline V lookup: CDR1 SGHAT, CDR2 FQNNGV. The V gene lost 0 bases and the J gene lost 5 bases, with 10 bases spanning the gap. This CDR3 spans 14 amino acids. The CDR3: CASSLDLIRTEAFF. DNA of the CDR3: TGTGCCAGCAGCTTAGATCTAATCAGGACTGAAGCTTTCTTT. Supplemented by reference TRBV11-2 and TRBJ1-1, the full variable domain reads EAGVAQSPRYKIIEKRQSVAFWCNPISGHATLYWYQQILGQGPKLLIQFQNNGVVDDSQLPKDRFSAERLKGVDSTLKIQPAKLEDSAVYLCASSLDLIRTEAFFGQGTRLTVV.